The text below deals with one T cell receptor (beta chain). Its antigen is still unknown. No base quality values were provided; no much bigger clone lies one nucleotide off. The data were taken from a study of blood T cell repertoires in COVID-19 (dated by TCRdb to about 2020). Describing the broader study: Samples covering the acute and convalescent phases of COVID-19 were provided by collaborators in the United States, Italy and Spain. The material from the prospective study consisted of cDNA or gDNA derived from T cells, B-cell-depleted T cells, or PBMCs. Deeply sampled blood TCRbeta repertoires from subjects exposed to, actively infected with, or recovered from COVID-19 were included in the dataset. The repertoires were released in a freely available public database intended as a resource for research on the immune response to SARS-CoV-2. Samples were obtained from the ongoing ImmuneRACE study (first 160 participants) and from 1,254 subjects provided by 6 global collaborators. Nearly every sample came with metadata listing a de-identified subject ID, COVID-19 status, age in years and sex. Where available, HLA class I and class II types were taken from metadata supplied by the sample provider and were not determined by assay-based typing.

Collaborating institutions collected whole blood in K2EDTA tubes following their own protocols. For TCRbeta analysis, collaborator samples were shipped as frozen whole blood, as isolated PBMCs, or as DNA extracted from either sample type. The paper's findings and limits, for the study overall: The quantity of clinical and demographic metadata differed by source and by participant and was supplied without curation.

At the junction V is shortened by 6 bases and J by 3 bases, with 15 bases in between. CDR1 and CDR2 are drawn from the germline V gene: SGDLS, YYNGEE. Reading from cysteine to phenylalanine, the CDR3 counts 14 amino acids. Just CDR3 DNA is preserved here, 42 bases in frame from base 1. TCRbeta CDR3 regions were amplified from genomic DNA using the immunoSEQ Assay, a bias-controlled multiplex PCR. The study's processing was this. Nucleated cell counts per sample were estimated from amplification of reference gene primers within the assay. To quantify the absolute abundance of each unique TCRbeta CDR3 rearrangement, sequence reads were collapsed and filtered. Productive Simpson clonality was computed per sample as the square root of Simpson's diversity index over productive rearrangements. Sourced from immuneACCESS, this table was stored by TCRdb with only in-frame sequences that have V and J called. A share of the clones is absent; for the studies checked, an unresolved V gene accounts for under half, and the remainder has no known explanation. The V and J calls and clone size come from that table; D and trimming were worked out from the DNA. Counted in this sample were approximately 140,000 clones; around 80% of them appeared once. The ten largest clones represent approximately 16% of the sample.

The chain is made from TRBV9 and TRBJ1-2, with TRBD1 perhaps the D gene, on 6 matching bases. This sequence originates from a human donor with acute or convalescent COVID-19. The donor label of this sample is uncertain. The specimen was peripheral blood. CDR3 sequence: CASTKWAGDYGYTF. The DNA sequence reads TGTGCCAGCACCAAGTGGGCAGGGGACTATGGCTACACCTTC.